This TCR beta chain was obtained from a study of shared T cell receptors in the human thymus. TCRdb keeps only in-frame clones here, not all; method: immunoSEQ multiplex PCR. Among about 660,000 clones listed, roughly 90% were seen once. V lost 2 bases to trimming and J lost 6 bases; unmatched junction nucleotides: 16. CDR1 and CDR2 from the germline V gene are SGHDT and YYEEEE. The CDR3 contains 17 residues. The same data also contributed to another study, on human thymus T cells. That source notes: Thymic and blood repertoires appeared to carry a bias in their V and J gene usage.

The gene calls are TRBV5-6 and TRBJ1-1; TRBD1 aligns across 7 bases. The sample consisted of thymocytes. This sequence was found in a boy in the first two years of life with a congenital heart defect. Here the CDR3 DNA reads TGTGCCAGCAGCTTTTGGGAAAACTTGACAGGGAGGTCTGAAGCTTTCTTT. Translating it yields CASSFWENLTGRSEAFF. Looking up the rest from reference TRBV5-6 and TRBJ1-1 gives the full variable domain: DAGVTQSPTHLIKTRGQQVTLRCSPKSGHDTVSWYQQALGQGPQFIFQYYEEEERQRGNFPDRFSGHQFPNYSSELNVNALLLGDSALYLCASSFWENLTGRSEAFFGQGTRLTVV.